The TCR beta chain under discussion was sequenced for a study of CD8 T cells in ankylosing spondylitis. Findings and caveats of the study: Significantly higher representation of disease-linked clones was reported for matched ankylosing spondylitis synovial fluid. What appeared characteristic of ankylosing spondylitis blood was a TCR beta motif of several highly homologous variants. Clones linked to disease, bearing a CD8+ phenotype, were relatively rare in peripheral blood. Reactive arthritis synovial fluid and blood were previously reported to contain some motif variants.

Generation of TCR beta libraries employed quantitative 5'-RACE incorporating molecular barcodes. TCRdb reprocessed the 5' RACE reads with MiXCR, giving one entry per CDR3 protein. The sample consists of fewer than 750,000 distinct CDR3 sequences, roughly 19% of them appearing once. This CDR3 comprises 13 residues. The germline V gene encodes CDR1 SGHRS and CDR2 YFSETQ. Trimming took off 0 bases at V and 4 bases at J, with 8 bases between the two ends. Many counts were recorded for this clonotype. Its antigen is undetermined. Sequenced: blood, either unsorted or a sorted T cell fraction (not recorded which). The sequence was obtained from a male donor with ankylosing spondylitis. V is TRBV5-1 and J is TRBJ2-7; maybe TRBD1 (5 bases). The CDR3 region is CASSLEGQYEQYF. The CDR3 nucleotides read TGCGCCAGCAGCTTGGAGGGGCAATACGAGCAGTACTTC.